This is a list of T cell receptor beta chains from one sample in a study of early T cells in non-severe SARS-CoV-2 infection. TCRdb recomputed calls from the 5' RACE reads with MiXCR, one row per CDR3 protein. This table holds 65,000 to 75,000 distinct CDR3 sequences, around 14% found once. The sequenced sample was whole blood. These receptor sequences come from an adult who was a healthcare worker with PCR-confirmed SARS-CoV-2 infection or an uninfected control (not recorded which). Both conserved end residues are part of each CDR3. D genes are given only for firm matches. Size tells how often a clone was seen (once, few, many) or the class of an expanded clone, and some rows leave it out.

j_gene	abundance	v_gene	d_gene	CDR3aa	CDR3nt
TRBJ2-1	many	TRBV3-1	TRBD1	CASSQDLRGRHNEQFF	TGTGCCAGCAGCCAAGATCTCAGGGGGAGACACAATGAGCAGTTCTTC
TRBJ2-7	many	TRBV20-1	TRBD2	CSAPSAGDYYEQYF	TGCAGTGCCCCGTCGGCGGGGGACTACTACGAGCAGTACTTC
TRBJ2-5	few	TRBV6-5	NA	CASSIYRSRETQYF	TGTGCCAGCAGTATCTACAGGAGTAGAGAGACCCAGTACTTC
TRBJ2-2	many	TRBV5-1	NA	CASSLGGTGELFF	TGCGCCAGCAGCTTGGGGGGCACCGGGGAGCTGTTTTTT
TRBJ1-6	few	TRBV2	NA	CASNEAMAGNSPLHF	TGTGCCAGCAACGAAGCGATGGCAGGGAATTCACCCCTCCACTTT
TRBJ2-7	many	TRBV14	TRBD1	CASSPLGQGAYEQYF	TGTGCCAGCAGCCCACTCGGGCAGGGGGCCTACGAGCAGTACTTC
TRBJ1-3	many	TRBV5-1	NA	CASSLDSRSGNTIYF	TGCGCCAGCAGCTTGGACAGCCGCTCTGGAAACACCATATATTTT
TRBJ2-4	NA	TRBV5-6	TRBD1	CASSWTGGMLDIQYF	TGTGCCAGCAGCTGGACAGGGGGCATGCTAGACATTCAGTACTTC
TRBJ2-1	few	TRBV24-1	NA	CATSDRPRGPGDGNEQFF	TGTGCCACCAGTGATCGCCCCCGCGGACCGGGAGATGGTAATGAGCAGTTCTTC
TRBJ2-7	NA	TRBV29-1	NA	CSVVQGSYEQYF	TGCAGCGTTGTGCAGGGGAGCTACGAGCAGTACTTC